This T cell receptor beta chain was identified during a study of T cell responses to AZD1222 COVID-19 vaccine (dated by TCRdb to the early 2020s). Regarding the research as a whole: TCR sequencing was performed for 230 to 250 trial participants, of whom some 200 were given two doses of AZD1222 and about 25 were given two doses of MenACWY control vaccine. Enrollment into the trials was organized by age into subgroups of 18-55, 56-69 and 70-plus years, and those subgroups contained about 160, 30 and 59 TCR-sequenced participants, respectively.

CDR1 and CDR2, per the germline V gene, are MDHEN and SYDVKM. V lost 2 bases and J lost 4 bases; the stretch between them is 8 bases long. The CDR3 has 13 amino acids, counting the end cysteine and phenylalanine. Solely the CDR3 DNA is kept, with 39 bases framed from the first base. General findings and caveats noted by the study authors: Participants were mostly white British, with more females than males. The authors suggested clonal diversity may have been underestimated. No day 14 peak-response samples were available, so repertoires were characterized only after the peak T cell response. The 56-69-year group was small, and its depth increase did not reach significance, likely because of low power. Reportedly, close to half of the unique spike-specific TCRs recognized epitopes lying outside the regions that are mutated in the B.1.351 and B.1.1.7 variants. The whole spike protein was spanned by vaccine-associated CD4 TCRs, and dominant responses were seen in regions 160-218 and 743-854. Only five or six AZD1222 recipients were SARS-CoV-2 seropositive at baseline, limiting conclusions about previously exposed vaccinees. After two AZD1222 doses, both the breadth and the depth of spike-specific TCRs were significantly higher than at day 0 and than in MenACWY recipients.

The sample's time point label, in plain terms: about 28 days (+/-7) after the second vaccine dose. AZD1222 recipients with second doses at about 4 weeks or about 12 weeks were pooled, because spike-specific TCR depth and breadth did not differ between schedules. Vaccinee samples were obtained from the UK trials COV001 and COV002, which included a single-blind randomized controlled phase 2/3 trial of AZD1222 (ChAdOx1 nCoV-19) in healthy adults. Trial participant PBMC samples were collected at day 0 and day 28 after the second dose for TCRbeta chain sequencing. The CDR3 regions of human TCRbeta chains were subjected to immunosequencing. On the authors' methods: Repertoire TCRs were matched against a reference library of SARS-CoV-2-specific TCRs generated with the MIRA antigen-specificity platform. Breadth meant the fraction of unique TCRs that were SARS-CoV-2-associated, whereas depth meant the fraction of total T cells that were SARS-CoV-2-associated. Each spike-specific TCR was assigned to its reactive spike region and to a CD4 or CD8 class using the MIRA data. Log10-transformed breadth and depth values were compared by one-way ANOVA with Sidak's multiple comparisons tests. Not all clones reach the TCRdb copy of this immuneACCESS table, which keeps in-frame sequences only. Checked studies attribute under half of the gap to unresolved V genes and leave the rest unexplained. The D gene and trimming were derived from the DNA, and the V and J assignments and clone size from that table. Present in this sample are approximately 150,000 clones, roughly 90% of which were seen just once. 1.6% of the sample comes from the top ten.

This clone occurred a few times. The specificity of this receptor is unknown. Within one base of it there is no much larger clone, and no base qualities were kept. This sample comprised peripheral blood, obtained 28 days after the second AZD1222 dose. The receptor's source is an adult who received the AZD1222 COVID-19 vaccine. The chain is encoded by TRBV28 joined to TRBJ1-2; no confident D gene assignment can be made. The CDR3 region reads CASSLRQRYGYTF. The DNA is as follows: TGTGCCAGCAGTTTACGCCAGCGCTATGGCTACACCTTC.